A selection of T cell receptor beta chains follows, all from one sample in a study of Graves' ophthalmopathy and Graves' hyperthyroidism. TCRdb processed the multiplex PCR reads anew with MiXCR; each CDR3 protein has one entry. The table lists approximately 380,000 distinct CDR3 sequences, about 21% of them singletons. Sequenced material: peripheral blood. The receptors derive from a woman aged 18-29 years with stable Graves' hyperthyroidism. Both conserved end residues are part of each CDR3. A D gene is named only where the DNA matches it firmly. Expanded clones get a size class; other rows say once, few or many, or leave the size out.

clone_size	v_call	j_call	d_call	cdr3_nt	cdr3_aa
many	TRBV14	TRBJ1-1	.	TGTGCCAGCAGCCAGGTCCAGGGCTCGAGAGCTTTCTTT	CASSQVQGSRAFF
many	TRBV6-5	TRBJ1-1	.	TGTGCCAGCAGTCGGGGCACTGAAGCTTTCTTT	CASSRGTEAFF
.	TRBV12-3/TRBV12-4	TRBJ2-5	.	TGTGCCAGCAGTTCGGGACTGGGGATGGAAGAGACCCAGTACTTC	CASSSGLGMEETQYF
.	TRBV29-1	TRBJ2-5	.	TGCAGCGTTGACGGCGAGGGATTGGAGACCCAGTACTTC	CSVDGEGLETQYF
.	TRBV6-1	TRBJ1-2	TRBD1	TGTGCCAGCAGTGAAGGGGACAGGGAGATCTATGGCTACACCTTC	CASSEGDREIYGYTF
many	TRBV7-2	TRBJ2-5	TRBD2	TGTGCCAGCAGCTTGAGCGGGGGGCCCCAAGAGACCCAGTACTTC	CASSLSGGPQETQYF
many	TRBV5-1	TRBJ1-2	.	TGCGCCAGCAGCTTGGAGGCCGTTGGCGATGGCTACACCTTC	CASSLEAVGDGYTF
many	TRBV2	TRBJ1-2	.	TGTGCCAGCAGTGACAGTCGAGGTGGCTATGGCTACACCTTC	CASSDSRGGYGYTF
many	TRBV27	TRBJ2-7	.	TGTGCCAGCAAGGTGTCGGGGATGTACGAGCAGTACTTC	CASKVSGMYEQYF
many	TRBV6-1	TRBJ1-5	.	TGTGCCAGCAGCGACAGAGGACTAAATCAGCCCCAGCATTTT	CASSDRGLNQPQHF
many	TRBV20-1	TRBJ2-5	TRBD2	TGCAGTGCCAGCCGGACTAGCGGGACCGAAGAGACCCAGTACTTC	CSASRTSGTEETQYF